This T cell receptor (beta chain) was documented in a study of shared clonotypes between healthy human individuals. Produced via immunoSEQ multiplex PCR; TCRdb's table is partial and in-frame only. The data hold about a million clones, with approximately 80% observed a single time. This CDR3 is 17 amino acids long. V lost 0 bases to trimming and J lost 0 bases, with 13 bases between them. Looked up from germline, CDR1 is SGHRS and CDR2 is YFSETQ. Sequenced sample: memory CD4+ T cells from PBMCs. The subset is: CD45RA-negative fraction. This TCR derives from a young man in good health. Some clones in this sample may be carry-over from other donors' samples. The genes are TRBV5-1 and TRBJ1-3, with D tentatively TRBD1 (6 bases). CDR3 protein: CASSLESPRGSGNTIYF. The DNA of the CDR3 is TGCGCCAGCAGCTTGGAGTCCCCCAGGGGCTCTGGAAACACCATATATTTT.